This T cell receptor (beta chain) was captured by sequencing in a study of cytomegalovirus exposure and HLA in healthy donors. The assay was immunoSEQ multiplex PCR, and TCRdb's table has in-frame clones only and misses some. The sample has approximately 240,000 clones, 75% to 95% seen once. The ends lost 2 bases at V and 5 bases at J; junction bases unmatched: 10. CDR3 length: 16 amino acids. Germline values: CDR1 SGHTA, CDR2 FQGTGA. Material for sequencing was PBMCs. This receptor was identified in a woman younger than 30 in good health and CMV-seronegative. The V and J genes are TRBV7-3 and TRBJ1-1; 8 positions match TRBD1. The CDR3 region is CASSLAFGRGQTEAFF. CDR3 sequence (DNA): TGTGCCAGCAGCTTAGCTTTTGGCAGGGGGCAAACTGAAGCTTTCTTT.